The 10 T cell receptor beta chains below were found in one sample sequenced in a study of cytomegalovirus exposure and HLA in healthy donors. Amplification used 60 Vbeta primers and 13 Jbeta primers. Data came from immunoSEQ multiplex PCR; TCRdb stores just in-frame clones and leaves some out. The sample contains 75,000 to 95,000 clones, 90% of which appear only once. The sequenced material came from PBMCs. These receptors all come from a young man in good health and CMV-seronegative.

The CDR3 sequence: CASSWTGRGTEAFF. As DNA, the CDR3 is TGTGCCAGCAGCTGGACAGGGCGAGGGACTGAAGCTTTCTTT. The J gene is TRBJ1-1, the V gene TRBV28; 8 bases are shared with TRBD1. The CDR3 runs to 14 residues. Trimming cost V 6 bases and J 5 bases; bases outside gene matches: 8. Germline assignment: CDR1 MDHEN and CDR2 SYDVKM.

The rearrangement links TRBV28 to TRBJ1-4; D unclear. Trimming shortened V by 5 bases and J by 7 bases, and 5 bases separated the two germline ends. Germline CDR1 reads MDHEN; CDR2 reads SYDVKM. CDR3 size: 11 residues. The CDR3 protein is CASSPSEKLFF. CDR3 nucleotides: TGTGCCAGCAGTCCTAGTGAAAAACTGTTTTTT. Full variable domain (remainder filled in from reference TRBV28 and TRBJ1-4): DVKVTQSSRYLVKRTGEKVFLECVQDMDHENMFWYRQDPGLGLRLIYFSYDVKMKEKGDIPEGYSVSREKKERFSLILESASTNQTSMYLCASSPSEKLFFGSGTQLSVL.

The rearrangement links TRBV5-1 to TRBJ2-2; TRBD2 matches at 12 bases. V lost 4 bases and J lost 7; bases outside the gene matches: 5. Germline V gene data show CDR1 as SGHRS and CDR2 as YFSETQ. The CDR3 loop spans 15 amino acids. The CDR3 region is CASSPGLAGSGELFF. Here the CDR3 DNA reads TGCGCCAGCAGCCCAGGACTAGCGGGAAGCGGGGAGCTGTTTTTT.

The chain combines TRBV7-8 with TRBJ2-7; TRBD2 matches at 10 bases. This CDR3 has 16 amino acids. Germline CDR1 SGHVS, CDR2 FQNEAQ. The V segment lost 5 bases and the J segment 2 bases; nucleotides outside the gene matches: 9. The CDR3 is CASSRTGTSVTYEQYF. The CDR3 coding sequence is TGTGCCAGCAGCCGGACCGGGACTAGCGTAACCTACGAGCAGTACTTC.

The gene calls are TRBV2 and TRBJ2-2; D is unresolved. The CDR3 extends over 13 amino acids. Trimming pared 6 bases from V and 5 bases from J, leaving 10 bases between. The germline V gene has CDR1 SNHLY and CDR2 FYNNEI. The CDR3, as DNA: TGTGCCAGCAGCGAATATTATACCGGGGAGCTGTTTTTT. This translates into CASSEYYTGELFF.

V and J are TRBV28 and TRBJ2-1, with 7 nucleotides matching TRBD2. There are 13 residues in the CDR3. CDR1 is MDHEN, CDR2 SYDVKM, per germline. Losses at the gene ends were 2 bases for V and 9 bases for J; bases not matched to a gene: 4. In DNA form, the CDR3 reads TGTGCCAGCAGTTTACAGCCGGGGGGTGAGCAGTTCTTC. Protein sequence: CASSLQPGGEQFF. Full variable domain (remainder filled in from reference TRBV28 and TRBJ2-1): DVKVTQSSRYLVKRTGEKVFLECVQDMDHENMFWYRQDPGLGLRLIYFSYDVKMKEKGDIPEGYSVSREKKERFSLILESASTNQTSMYLCASSLQPGGEQFFGPGTRLTVL.

The chain is built from TRBV7-9 and TRBJ1-1, with TRBD1 identical over 7 bases. Losses at the gene ends were 5 bases for V and 1 base for J; bases not matched to a gene: 4. CDR1 is SEHNR and CDR2 is FQNEAQ in the germline V gene (reference sequence). The CDR3 runs 14 residues. Here the CDR3 reads CASSIRQGNTEAFF. CDR3 DNA sequence: TGTGCCAGCAGCATTCGACAGGGGAACACTGAAGCTTTCTTT.

This chain uses TRBV5-1 with TRBJ1-6; TRBD1 matches at 7 bases. This CDR3 is built from 15 residues. The germline gives CDR1 SGHRS, CDR2 YFSETQ. V gave up 0 bases and J gave up 6 bases; unmatched junction bases: 3. In DNA form, the CDR3 reads TGCGCCAGCAGCTTGGTGGCAGGGGGTAATTCACCCCTCCACTTT. This gives the protein CASSLVAGGNSPLHF.

This chain connects TRBV28 to TRBJ1-1; weak D call: TRBD1 (5 bases). Trimming removed 7 bases from V and 11 bases from J, with 32 bases in between. CDR3 size: 17 residues. The germline V gene has CDR1 MDHEN and CDR2 SYDVKM. The CDR3 nucleotides are TGTGCCAGCAATCCTGCGGGTCTCACTCCACGACCGGGGGAGGCTTTCTTT. This codes for CASNPAGLTPRPGEAFF.

V usage is TRBV4-2 and J usage is TRBJ2-6; 7 positions agree with TRBD1. Per the germline V gene, CDR1 is LGHNA and CDR2 is YNFKEQ. The CDR3 extends over 18 amino acids. With 4 bases clipped from V and 0 bases from J, the junction kept 9 bases outside the gene matches. The CDR3 DNA sequence: TGTGCCAGCAGCCCCGAAGGGGACAGCTCCTCTGGGGCCAACGTCCTGACTTTC. It yields the protein CASSPEGDSSSGANVLTF.